This T cell receptor beta chain comes out of a study of spatial heterogeneity in lung cancer. Study-wide results and limits: Ubiquitous expanded tumor TCRs appeared in blood more at resection than follow-up.

Ten or more counts support this clonotype. The antigen remains unidentified. The CDR3 extends over 15 amino acids. The V end lost 7 bases, the J end lost 0 bases, and 15 bases lay between the germline ends. Noted time point: sample taken at primary tumor resection. Tumor, nontumor lung or frozen PBMC supplied whole RNA that was sequenced unsorted. TCRdb re-called the 5' RACE reads with MiXCR, one entry per CDR3 protein. Counted here are roughly 39,000 distinct CDR3 sequences, under 7.5% occurring once; the ten biggest clones make up 43%. Specimen: PBMCs, collected at surgery. The rearrangement uses TRBV12-3 or TRBV12-4 and TRBJ1-2; D not certain. The sequence derives from a female donor with early-stage non-small cell lung cancer. The DNA for the CDR3 is TGTGCCAGCACCCATCGTGAAGCCGCTAACTATGGCTACACCTTC. Translated: CASTHREAANYGYTF.